One and the same sample provided the 6 T cell receptor beta chains below, sequenced in a study of blood T cell repertoires in COVID-19. Here immunoSEQ multiplex PCR was the method, and the copy in TCRdb shows in-frame clones only, minus some. The sample includes roughly 50,000 clones, approximately 90% seen only once; the top ten take 7.3%. Sequences were obtained from peripheral blood. Source of these receptors: an older woman with active or convalescent COVID-19.

The chain links TRBV18 to TRBJ2-1; 9 bases map to TRBD1. The length of the CDR3 is 16 residues. In germline, CDR1 is KGHSH, CDR2 LQKENI. Trimming removed 6 bases from V and 1 base from J; junction bases left unmatched: 7. CDR3 sequence: CASSQTGGVSYNEQFF. The CDR3 DNA follows: TGTGCCAGCTCGCAGACAGGGGGAGTATCCTACAATGAGCAGTTCTTC. Together with reference TRBV18 and TRBJ2-1, the CDR3 gives the full variable domain: NAGVMQNPRHLVRRRGQEARLRCSPMKGHSHVYWYRQLPEEGLKFMVYLQKENIIDESGMPKERFSAEFPKEGPSILRIQQVVRGDSAAYFCASSQTGGVSYNEQFFGPGTRLTVL.

The chain links TRBV7-8 to TRBJ2-7, with a possible D match to TRBD1 (5 bases). Germline V gives CDR1 SGHVS, CDR2 FQNEAQ. Between the trimmed V and J ends, which lost 3 bases and 3 bases, there was a span of 12 bases. CDR3 length: 14 amino acids. CDR3 nucleotides: TGTGCCAGCAGCTTGGCAGGGATCTTCTACGAGCAGTACTTC. Amino acids: CASSLAGIFYEQYF.

This chain uses TRBV19 with TRBJ2-1, with a possible D match to TRBD2 (6 bases). The germline V gene has CDR1 LNHDA and CDR2 SQIVND (reference sequence). The V and J ends lost 7 bases and 6 bases respectively, with 16 bases between them. The CDR3 sequence is 14 residues long. The CDR3 DNA sequence: TGTGCCAGTAACCTAGCGATAGGGATCAATGAGCAGTTCTTC. As protein: CASNLAIGINEQFF.

The chain carries TRBV5-1 and TRBJ1-2; 7 nucleotides match TRBD1. In germline, CDR1 is SGHRS, CDR2 YFSETQ. CDR3 length: 14 amino acids. Germline trimming cut 3 bases from V and 3 bases from J; bases unmatched to any gene: 5. The CDR3 coding sequence is TGCGCCAGCAGCTCTATTACAGGGGACTATGGCTACACCTTC. It codes for CASSSITGDYGYTF.

J is TRBJ2-3 and V is TRBV5-1, with 7 bases identical to TRBD1. Trimming removed 2 bases from V and 5 bases from J; junction bases left unmatched: 2. The CDR3 has 13 amino acids. Germline values: CDR1 SGHRS, CDR2 YFSETQ. The CDR3 nucleotides are TGCGCCAGCAGCTTACAGGGGTTAGATACGCAGTATTTT. Protein: CASSLQGLDTQYF.

The rearrangement joins TRBV7-2 to TRBJ2-1, with 7 nucleotides matching TRBD2. This CDR3 has 16 amino acids. The germline V gene encodes CDR1 SGHTA and CDR2 FQGNSA. Trimming took 6 bases from V and 12 from J; bases not matched to a gene: 20. CDR3 bases: TGTGCCAGCAGAATAGCGGGCGGAGGGATGGCGATGGGGCAGTTCTTC. It yields the protein CASRIAGGGMAMGQFF.